Each of the 8 T cell receptor beta chains below was sequenced from the same sample in a study of cytomegalovirus exposure and HLA in healthy donors. The PCR ran on 60 Vbeta and 13 Jbeta primers. Some clones are missing from TCRdb's copy, which holds only in-frame ones; the method was immunoSEQ multiplex PCR. The sample comprises approximately 110,000 clones, around 77% of which are singletons, and 3.7% rests with the top ten. Material: PBMCs. The origin of the receptors is a human donor in good health.

The genes are TRBV5-1 and TRBJ2-7; no clear D. The V gene lost 4 bases and the J gene lost 1 base, with 9 bases spanning the gap. Per germline, CDR1 SGHRS and CDR2 YFSETQ. CDR3 length: 13 residues. The CDR3 DNA follows: TGCGCCAGCAGCCTGACATCGTCCTACGAGCAGTACTTC. This gives the protein CASSLTSSYEQYF.

V and J are TRBV18 and TRBJ2-7; 8 bases are shared with TRBD2. Germline CDR1 KGHSH, CDR2 LQKENI. The CDR3 is 15 amino acids. J lost 6 bases, V lost 4 bases, and 11 bases had no gene match. The CDR3 DNA is TGTGCCAGCTCACGTACCGGGACTAGTGCAGGCGAGCAGTACTTC. Translated, it gives CASSRTGTSAGEQYF.

V and J are TRBV5-4 and TRBJ2-1; weak D call: TRBD2 (6 bases). The ends were cut back, 1 base at V and 8 bases at J, with 22 bases in the middle. The length of the CDR3 is 17 residues. Per the germline V gene, CDR1 is SGHNT and CDR2 is YYREEE (reference sequence). The CDR3 reads CASSLRRGGLFLDEQFF. As DNA, the CDR3 is TGTGCCAGCAGCTTGAGGCGGGGAGGCCTCTTTCTCGATGAGCAGTTCTTC. The variable domain in full, with the rest retrieved from reference TRBV5-4 and TRBJ2-1, is ETGVTQSPTHLIKTRGQQVTLRCSSQSGHNTVSWYQQALGQGPQFIFQYYREEENGRGNFPPRFSGLQFPNYSSELNVNALELDDSALYLCASSLRRGGLFLDEQFFGPGTRLTVL.

This clone has a handful of counts. The gene calls are TRBV28 and TRBJ2-2; 7 bases match TRBD1. The V gene end was trimmed by 6 bases and the J gene end by 6 bases; junction bases not matched to a gene: 10. Germline-derived CDR1 and CDR2 are MDHEN and SYDVKM. This CDR3 region has 15 residues. The CDR3 nucleotides read TGTGCCAGCAGCCCCCCCGGGCAGGGGGCCGGGGAGCTGTTTTTT. It is translated as CASSPPGQGAGELFF.

V is TRBV6-5 and J is TRBJ1-1; 7 bases agree with TRBD1. V lost 2 bases and J lost 4; bases outside the gene matches: 4. Per the germline V gene, CDR1 is MNHEY and CDR2 is SVGAGI. This CDR3 region has 14 residues. The CDR3 loop is CASSYTGVGTEAFF. The CDR3 nucleotides are TGTGCCAGCAGTTACACAGGGGTTGGCACTGAAGCTTTCTTT.

The CDR3 sequence: CASRTGALEGEQYF. CDR3 bases: TGTGCCAGTAGGACGGGAGCCCTCGAGGGAGAGCAGTACTTC. This rearrangement joins TRBV19 to TRBJ2-7, with D possibly TRBD2 on 6 matching bases. Trimming shortened V by 6 bases and J by 7 bases, and 19 bases separated the two germline ends. CDR1 and CDR2 from the germline V gene are LNHDA and SQIVND (reference sequence). The CDR3 covers 14 residues.

The rearrangement uses TRBV11-3 and TRBJ2-7, with D possibly matching TRBD2 (6 bases). There are 16 residues in the CDR3. The V end lost 4 bases, the J end lost 3 bases, and 19 bases lay between the germline ends. The germline CDR1 and CDR2 sequences are SGHNT and YENEEA. This CDR3 is CASSSETTSPRYEQYF. The DNA for the CDR3 is TGTGCCAGCAGCTCAGAAACCACTAGCCCTCGCTACGAGCAGTACTTC.

The table lists this clone with a count of one. The rearrangement uses TRBV7-9 and TRBJ2-2; D perhaps matches TRBD1 (5 bases). Trimming pared 4 bases from V and 10 bases from J, leaving 10 bases between. Germline CDR1 is SEHNR and CDR2 is FQNEAQ (reference sequence). This CDR3 comprises 12 residues. CDR3 sequence (DNA): TGTGCCAGCAGCTGGACCAGGGAGGAGCTGTTTTTT. It encodes CASSWTREELFF.